This note documents a single TCR beta chain sequence. Its antigen remains unidentified. Healthy bone marrow donors supplied every sample. This specimen comes from a study of cytomegalovirus exposure and HLA in healthy donors. Points from the study as a whole: There were several of the most significant clusters that appeared linked to common viral pathogens in a later analysis. Under in vitro conditions, three CMV-associated chains were confirmed as specific for CMV antigens. A later analysis, which compared TCR beta chains of equal frequency, found the HLA-associated ones more clonally expanded.

Use of 60 Vbeta and 13 Jbeta primers characterized the PCR. This table comes from immunoSEQ multiplex PCR, and its TCRdb copy is limited to in-frame clones, with some not included. The repertoire consists of roughly 120,000 clones, with 65% to 85% occurring once and the leading ten covering 0.2% to 0.3%. Trimming removed 5 bases at V and 6 bases at J, with 17 bases between. This CDR3 has 14 amino acids. Germline lookup yields CDR1 LNHDA and CDR2 SQIVND (reference sequence). This sequence was found in a man in his forties or fifties in good health and CMV-seronegative. This sequence joins TRBV19 and TRBJ2-7, with a possible D match to TRBD2 (6 bases). Sample: PBMCs. The CDR3 reads CASSPRLVRGEQYF. The CDR3 nucleotides are TGTGCCAGTAGTCCCCGACTAGTAAGGGGCGAGCAGTACTTC.